This TCR beta chain was sequenced for a study of T-cell reconstitution after alpha-beta-depleted transplantation in children. Study findings and constraints: Hyperexpanded clones declined; after one year, newly produced T cells mostly supplied diversity.

This clonotype was seen more than once but under ten times. Its specificity is unknown. The V end was cut by 5 bases, the J end by 2 bases, with 18 bases between. The germline CDR1 and CDR2 sequences are SEHNR and FQNEAQ (reference sequence). The CDR3 covers 16 residues. A library of TCRbeta sequences, prepared with unique molecular identifiers, was generated. MiXCR, applied by TCRdb to the PCR reads, yields one record per CDR3 protein. The table includes just over 200,000 distinct CDR3 sequences, approximately 8% detected once. The sample in question was PBMCs, mostly from graft donor cells, obtained 360 days after TCRalphabeta/CD19-depleted stem cell transplant. The receptor's source is a male patient aged 2 to 9 who had a stem cell transplant for acute myeloid leukemia, so the T cells may come from the graft donor. This chain uses TRBV7-9 with TRBJ2-5; either TRBD1 or TRBD2 may fit D (5 bases each). CDR3 nucleotide sequence: TGTGCCAGCAGCCGAGAACGGGGCAGGAGGCAAGAGACCCAGTACTTC. Translated: CASSRERGRRQETQYF.